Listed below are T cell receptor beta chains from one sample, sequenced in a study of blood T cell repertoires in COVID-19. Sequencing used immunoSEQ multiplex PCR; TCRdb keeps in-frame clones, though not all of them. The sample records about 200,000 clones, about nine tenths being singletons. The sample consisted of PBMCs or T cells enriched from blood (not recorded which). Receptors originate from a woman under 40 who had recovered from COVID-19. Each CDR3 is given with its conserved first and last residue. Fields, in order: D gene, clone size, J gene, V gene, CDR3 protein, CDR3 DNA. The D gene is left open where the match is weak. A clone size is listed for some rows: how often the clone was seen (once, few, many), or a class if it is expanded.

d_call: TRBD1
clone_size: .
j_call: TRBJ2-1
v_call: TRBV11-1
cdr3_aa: CASSSRTGVVNEQFF
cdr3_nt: TGTGCCAGCAGCTCAAGGACAGGGGTAGTCAATGAGCAGTTCTTC

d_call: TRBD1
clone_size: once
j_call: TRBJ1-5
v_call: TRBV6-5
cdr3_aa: CASSSDRENQPQHF
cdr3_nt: TGTGCCAGCAGTTCAGACAGGGAAAATCAGCCCCAGCATTTT

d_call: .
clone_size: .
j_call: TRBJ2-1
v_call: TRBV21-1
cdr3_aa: CASSKGLLAGEVDEQFF
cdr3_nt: TGTGCCAGCAGCAAAGGCCTACTAGCGGGAGAGGTCGATGAGCAGTTCTTC

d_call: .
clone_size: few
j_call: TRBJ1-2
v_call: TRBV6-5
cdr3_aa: CASTPRGQTRGYTF
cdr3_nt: TGTGCCAGCACTCCTAGGGGACAAACTCGAGGCTACACCTTC

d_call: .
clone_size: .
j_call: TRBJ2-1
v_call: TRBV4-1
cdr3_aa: CASSRVPGYEQFF
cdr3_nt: TGCGCCAGCAGCCGGGTCCCGGGGTATGAGCAGTTCTTC

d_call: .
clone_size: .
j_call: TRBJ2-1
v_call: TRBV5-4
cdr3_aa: CASTPGGQDYNEQFF
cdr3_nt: TGTGCCAGCACCCCGGGGGGACAGGATTACAATGAGCAGTTCTTC

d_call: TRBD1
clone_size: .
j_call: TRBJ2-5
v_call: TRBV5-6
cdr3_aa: CASSYGTDTRDQYF
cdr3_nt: TGTGCCAGCAGCTACGGGACAGACACAAGAGACCAGTACTTC

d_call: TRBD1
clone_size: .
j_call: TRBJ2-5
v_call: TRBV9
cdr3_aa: CASSVSTGDETQYF
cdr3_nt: TGTGCCAGCAGCGTATCTACAGGGGACGAGACCCAGTACTTC

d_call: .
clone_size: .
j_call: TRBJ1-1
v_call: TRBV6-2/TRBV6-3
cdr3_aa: CASSYSKGRVTLNTEAFF
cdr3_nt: TGTGCCAGCAGTTACTCGAAGGGCAGGGTAACCCTGAACACTGAAGCTTTCTTT

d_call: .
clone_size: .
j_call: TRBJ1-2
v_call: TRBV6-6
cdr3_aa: CASSSGQTQRGYTF
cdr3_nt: TGTGCCAGCAGTAGCGGCCAGACTCAGCGAGGCTACACCTTC

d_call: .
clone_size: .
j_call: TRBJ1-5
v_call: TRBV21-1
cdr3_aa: CARGTETRFSNQPQHF
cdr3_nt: TGTGCCAGGGGGACAGAGACCCGATTTAGCAATCAGCCCCAGCATTTT

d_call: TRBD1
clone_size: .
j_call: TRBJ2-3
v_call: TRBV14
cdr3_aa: CASSQRTGLTDTQYF
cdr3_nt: TGTGCCAGCAGCCAAAGGACAGGGCTCACAGATACGCAGTATTTT

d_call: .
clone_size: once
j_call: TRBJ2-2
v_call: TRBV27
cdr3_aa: CASSFGAGNTGELFF
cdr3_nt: TGTGCCAGCAGTTTTGGAGCGGGGAACACCGGGGAGCTGTTTTTT

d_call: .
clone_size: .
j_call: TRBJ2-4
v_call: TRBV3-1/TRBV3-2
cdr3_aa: CASSQRRQKNIQYF
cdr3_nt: TGTGCCAGCAGCCAAAGGCGACAGAAAAACATTCAGTACTTC

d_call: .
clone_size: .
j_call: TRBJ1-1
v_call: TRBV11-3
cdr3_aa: CASSSRKNTEAFF
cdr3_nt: TGTGCCAGCAGCTCCAGGAAAAACACTGAAGCTTTCTTT

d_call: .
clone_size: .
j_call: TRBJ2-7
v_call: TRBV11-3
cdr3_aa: CASSLVSAGEQYF
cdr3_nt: TGTGCCAGCAGCTTAGTAAGCGCGGGGGAGCAGTACTTC

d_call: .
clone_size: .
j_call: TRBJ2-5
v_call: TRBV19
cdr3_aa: CASSTLVTRETQYF
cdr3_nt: TGTGCCAGTAGTACACTAGTTACTCGAGAGACCCAGTACTTC

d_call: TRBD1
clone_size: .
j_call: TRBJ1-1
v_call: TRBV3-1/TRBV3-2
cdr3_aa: CASGRQGSAAFF
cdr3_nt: TGTGCCAGCGGTAGACAGGGCAGCGCGGCTTTCTTT

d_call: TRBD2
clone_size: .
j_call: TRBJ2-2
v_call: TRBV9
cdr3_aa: CASSPSGNGELFF
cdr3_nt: TGTGCCAGCAGCCCTAGCGGGAACGGGGAGCTGTTTTTT

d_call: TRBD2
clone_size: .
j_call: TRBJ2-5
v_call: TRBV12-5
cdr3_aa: CASGGGLAGVQETQYF
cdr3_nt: TGTGCTAGTGGTGGGGGACTAGCGGGGGTACAAGAGACCCAGTACTTC

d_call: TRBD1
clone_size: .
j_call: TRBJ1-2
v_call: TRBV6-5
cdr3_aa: CASSYRTGGEGYTF
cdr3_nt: TGTGCCAGCAGTTACCGGACAGGGGGTGAAGGCTACACCTTC

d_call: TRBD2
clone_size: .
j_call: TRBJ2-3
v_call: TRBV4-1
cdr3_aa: CASSPPRAGGPNTQYF
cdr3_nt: TGCGCCAGCAGCCCCCCGAGGGCGGGGGGGCCGAATACGCAGTATTTT

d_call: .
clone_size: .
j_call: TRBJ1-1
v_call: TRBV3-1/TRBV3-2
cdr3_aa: CASSQDSGPGTEAFF
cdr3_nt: TGTGCCAGCAGCCAAGATAGCGGCCCCGGTACTGAAGCTTTCTTT

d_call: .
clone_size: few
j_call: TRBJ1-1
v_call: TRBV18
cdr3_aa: CASSPTTMNTEAFF
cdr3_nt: TGTGCCAGCTCACCAACTACTATGAACACTGAAGCTTTCTTT

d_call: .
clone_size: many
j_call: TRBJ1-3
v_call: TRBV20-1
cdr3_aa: CLWASGNTIYF
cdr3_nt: TGCTTATGGGCCTCTGGAAACACCATATATTTT

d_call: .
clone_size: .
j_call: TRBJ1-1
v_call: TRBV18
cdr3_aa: CASPRDNLNTEAFF
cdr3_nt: TGTGCCAGCCCCCGGGACAATTTGAACACTGAAGCTTTCTTT